The T cell receptor beta chain described here comes from a study of tumor-infiltrating lymphocytes in primary liver carcinoma (dated 2017 in TCRdb). As for the study more broadly: Of the five patients, three men and two women aged 30 to 69 years, four had hepatocellular carcinoma and one had combined HCC and intrahepatic cholangiocarcinoma. Tumors of the five patients were stage T1-T3 N0M0 with maximum diameters of 4.2 to 10 cm. Each sample produced about 3.65 to 7.13 million productive TCRbeta reads, and read depth showed no significant difference between tissue types. For each liver tumor, the study sampled five regions along with adjacent normal tissue and blood, and applied TCRbeta repertoire sequencing, expression microarrays and whole-exome sequencing. A total of roughly 35 specimens from 5 patients underwent TCRbeta repertoire sequencing, comprising some 25 tumor regions, 5 adjacent noncancerous liver tissues and 5 peripheral blood samples. Agilent mRNA microarray profiling was performed on the roughly 25 tumor region samples to relate TCRbeta repertoire diversity to the local molecular phenotype. Repertoires from technical replicates were highly reproducible, with mean shared-clone rates approximately 0.88 and correlation coefficients above 0.95.

CDR1 and CDR2 (LGHNA, YNFKEQ) derive from the germline V gene. Its CDR3 holds 20 amino acids, cysteine through phenylalanine. The entry retains the CDR3 DNA only, 60 bases that are in frame from base 1. About this clonotype itself: Its antigen is still unknown. At one boundary the junction diverges from the germline segment, which might be a read error.

Without any cell sorting, total RNA and DNA were co-extracted from around 18-30 mg of bulk tissue using the AllPrep DNA/RNA mini kit. Between late 2015 and early 2016, several patients in China with histopathologically diagnosed primary liver carcinoma had their tumors surgically resected. At the time of sampling, the patients were treatment-naive and had chronic HBV infection. Each tumor was sampled at five spatially separated regions: the superior, inferior, left-lateral and right-lateral poles and the tumor centre. Histological examination found more than 90% viable tumor cells in every tumor sample. Fresh tumor and adjacent tissue pieces were bisected; one half was stored in RNAlater at -80°C, the other sent for histology. Starting from approximately 460 ng total RNA, TCRbeta-specific cDNA was produced by reverse transcription with a constant-region primer and ProtoScript II reverse transcriptase. The TCRbeta libraries were prepared through three rounds of nested multiplex PCR following a slightly modified ARM-PCR procedure. Each of the first two PCR rounds ran for approximately 9 cycles and used multiplex TRBV1-TRBV30 forward primers together with a Cbeta reverse primer. Sample barcodes and Illumina adapters were attached in a final 25-cycle PCR using Deep VentR polymerase. Before sequencing, amplicons between 200 and 500 bp were purified from gel using a QIAquick gel extraction kit. The TCRbeta amplicons were sequenced with 250-bp paired-end reads on an Illumina HiSeq 2500. The authors' analysis ran thus. Quality trimming of reads was performed with Trimmomatic v0.33, and paired reads were merged with FLASH v1.2.11 so that full CDR3 sequences could be recovered. V, D and J germline segments were assigned to the rearranged TCRbeta sequences by MiGEC v1.2.1b. Clonotype statistics, along with Shannon-Wiener diversity indices, were calculated using VDJtools v1.0.0. Except for diversity analysis, only each sample's 250 most abundant clonotypes were used in subsequent analyses to reduce sampling bias. TCRdb reprocessing: public reads trimmed at Q25 with fastp, clones called with MiXCR, in-frame beta chains kept. CDR3 protein duplicates are merged, each entry listing the most common genes and DNA. TCRdb's processing, not the authors' own work, is the source of the V and J calls. This sample is represented by roughly 80,000 distinct CDR3 sequences; 72% of them were singletons. Clones ranked in the top ten supply 15% to 20% of the sample.

Broad study findings and their caveats: The top 250 clones made up a significantly larger repertoire fraction in tumors than in blood (p = 0.039). Because only the TCR beta chain was sequenced and unpaired alpha chains were not captured, true repertoire diversity is likely underestimated. Comparison of CD4+ and CD8+ T cell repertoires was precluded by the use of bulk unsorted samples. Pairs of tumor regions showed greater repertoire overlap (mean around 35%) than tumor-adjacent pairs (roughly 17%) or tumor-blood pairs (about 15%), which is consistent with antigen-driven expansion. Only about 8-25% of top clones were present in all five regions of a tumor, suggesting spatial heterogeneity of tumor-infiltrating T cells. Only 4 or 5 patients were included in the study, and the authors note that the findings should be validated in a larger study.

Material for sequencing was liver tumor tissue from sampling region 1. In the paper's terms, the cell subset or site label means: tumor region T1, superior pole. The sequence derives from a middle-aged man with primary liver carcinoma and hepatitis B virus infection. The V and J segments used are TRBV4-2 and TRBJ2-2, and possibly TRBD2, on 5 matching bases. At the DNA level, the sequence is TGTGCGAGCAGCCAAGGTCGAACTCGGCGGGTCGGGAAGAACACCGGGGAGCTGTTTTTT. It encodes CASSQGRTRRVGKNTGELFF.